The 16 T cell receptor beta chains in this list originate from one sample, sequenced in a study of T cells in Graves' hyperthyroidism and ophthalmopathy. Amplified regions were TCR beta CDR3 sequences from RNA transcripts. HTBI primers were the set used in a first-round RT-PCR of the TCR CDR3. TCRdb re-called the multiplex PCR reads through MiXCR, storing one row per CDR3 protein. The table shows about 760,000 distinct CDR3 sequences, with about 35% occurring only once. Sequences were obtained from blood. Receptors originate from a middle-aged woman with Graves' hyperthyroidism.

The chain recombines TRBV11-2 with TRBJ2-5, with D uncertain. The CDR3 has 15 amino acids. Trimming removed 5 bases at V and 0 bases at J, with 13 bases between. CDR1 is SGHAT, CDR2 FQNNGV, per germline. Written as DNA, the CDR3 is TGTGCCAGCAGCCAAATTTTAAGCTACCAAGAGACCCAGTACTTC. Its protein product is CASSQILSYQETQYF. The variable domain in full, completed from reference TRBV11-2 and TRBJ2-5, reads EAGVAQSPRYKIIEKRQSVAFWCNPISGHATLYWYQQILGQGPKLLIQFQNNGVVDDSQLPKDRFSAERLKGVDSTLKIQPAKLEDSAVYLCASSQILSYQETQYFGPGTRLLVL.

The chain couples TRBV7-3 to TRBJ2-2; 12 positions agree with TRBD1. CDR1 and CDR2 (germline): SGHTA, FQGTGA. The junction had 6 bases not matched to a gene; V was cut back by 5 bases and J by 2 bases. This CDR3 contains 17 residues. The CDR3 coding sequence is TGTGCCAGCAGCCCCACCGGGACAGGGGGCAACACCGGGGAGCTGTTTTTT. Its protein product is CASSPTGTGGNTGELFF.

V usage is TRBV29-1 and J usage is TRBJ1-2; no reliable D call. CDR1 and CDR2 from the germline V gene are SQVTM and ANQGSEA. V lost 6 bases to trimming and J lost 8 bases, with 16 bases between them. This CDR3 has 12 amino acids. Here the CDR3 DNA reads TGCAGCGTGGTAGATGTGGCCGACGGCTACACCTTC. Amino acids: CSVVDVADGYTF.

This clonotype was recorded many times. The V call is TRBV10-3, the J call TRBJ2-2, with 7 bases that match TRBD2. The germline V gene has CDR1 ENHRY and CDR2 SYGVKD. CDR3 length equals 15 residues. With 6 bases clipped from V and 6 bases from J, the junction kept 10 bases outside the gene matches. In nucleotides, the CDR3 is TGTGCCATCAGGAACCAGCGGGAAGTCCCCGGGGAGCTGTTTTTT. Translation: CAIRNQREVPGELFF.

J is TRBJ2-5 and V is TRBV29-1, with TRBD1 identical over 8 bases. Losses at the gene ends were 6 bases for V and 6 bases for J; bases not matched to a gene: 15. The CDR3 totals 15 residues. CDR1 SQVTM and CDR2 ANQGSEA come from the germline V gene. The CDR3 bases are TGCAGCGTGGCCCCACCATCAGGGGGCGCGCAGACCCAGTACTTC. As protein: CSVAPPSGGAQTQYF.

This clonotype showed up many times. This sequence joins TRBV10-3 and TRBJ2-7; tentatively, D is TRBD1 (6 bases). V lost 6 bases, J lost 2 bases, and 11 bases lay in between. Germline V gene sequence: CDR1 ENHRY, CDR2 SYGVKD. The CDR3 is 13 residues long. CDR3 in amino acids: CAIRDSSAYEQYF. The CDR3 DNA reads TGTGCCATCAGGGACAGTAGCGCCTACGAGCAGTACTTC.

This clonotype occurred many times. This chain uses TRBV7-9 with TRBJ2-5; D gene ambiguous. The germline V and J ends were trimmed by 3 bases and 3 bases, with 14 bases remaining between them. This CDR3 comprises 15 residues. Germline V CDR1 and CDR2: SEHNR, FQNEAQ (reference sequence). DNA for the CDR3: TGTGCCAGCAGCTTCCCGGAGAGGATGAAAGAGACCCAGTACTTC. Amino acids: CASSFPERMKETQYF.

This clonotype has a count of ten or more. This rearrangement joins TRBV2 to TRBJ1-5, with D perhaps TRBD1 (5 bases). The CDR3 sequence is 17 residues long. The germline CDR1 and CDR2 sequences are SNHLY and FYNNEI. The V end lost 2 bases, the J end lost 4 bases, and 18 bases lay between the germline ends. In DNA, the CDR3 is TGTGCCAGCAGTGAACCCCCCCACAGGACACAGAATCAGCCCCAGCATTTT. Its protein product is CASSEPPHRTQNQPQHF.

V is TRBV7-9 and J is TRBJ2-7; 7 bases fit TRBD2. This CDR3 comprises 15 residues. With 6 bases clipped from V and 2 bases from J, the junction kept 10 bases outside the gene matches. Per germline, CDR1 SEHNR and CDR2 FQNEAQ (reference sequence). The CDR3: CASRSTRSGAYEQYF. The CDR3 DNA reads TGTGCCAGCAGAAGTACCCGCAGCGGGGCCTACGAGCAGTACTTC.

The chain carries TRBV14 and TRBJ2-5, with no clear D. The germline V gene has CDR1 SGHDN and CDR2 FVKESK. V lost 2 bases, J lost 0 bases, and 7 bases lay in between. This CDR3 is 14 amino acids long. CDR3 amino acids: CASSQNWYQETQYF. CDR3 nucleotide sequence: TGTGCCAGCAGCCAAAACTGGTACCAAGAGACCCAGTACTTC.

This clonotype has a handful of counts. The CDR3, as DNA: TGTGCCAGCTGTTCCTTGCCGAAGGTTTACGAGCAGTACTTC. Protein: CASCSLPKVYEQYF. The chain joins TRBV11-2 to TRBJ2-7; D not resolved. Trimming removed 8 bases at V and 4 bases at J, with 18 bases between. There are 14 residues in the CDR3. CDR1 is SGHAT and CDR2 is FQNNGV in the germline V gene.

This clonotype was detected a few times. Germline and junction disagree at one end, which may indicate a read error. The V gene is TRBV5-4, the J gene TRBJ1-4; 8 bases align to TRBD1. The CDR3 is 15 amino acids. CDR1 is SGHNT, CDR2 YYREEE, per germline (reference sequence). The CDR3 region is CASSQGDRGAEKLFF. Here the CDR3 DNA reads TGCGCCAGCAGCCAAGGAGACAGGGGAGCGGAAAAACTGTTTTTT.

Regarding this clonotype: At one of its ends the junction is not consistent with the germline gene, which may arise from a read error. Here the CDR3 DNA reads TGCAGCGTCGCGTACCAAGAGGCCCAGTACTTC. It encodes CSVAYQEAQYF. The chain carries TRBV29-1 and TRBJ2-5; D remains unclear. The CDR3 loop spans 11 amino acids. Germline V lookup: CDR1 SQVTM, CDR2 ANQGSEA.

The CDR3 loop reads CAWSVHGNTIYF. The CDR3 DNA sequence: TGTGCCTGGAGTGTACATGGAAACACCATATATTTT. J is TRBJ1-3 and V is TRBV30; D ambiguous. This CDR3 contains 12 residues. Germline V gene sequence: CDR1 GTSNPN, CDR2 SVGIG (reference sequence). With 0 bases removed from V and 3 bases from J, the gap between germline ends came to 3 bases.

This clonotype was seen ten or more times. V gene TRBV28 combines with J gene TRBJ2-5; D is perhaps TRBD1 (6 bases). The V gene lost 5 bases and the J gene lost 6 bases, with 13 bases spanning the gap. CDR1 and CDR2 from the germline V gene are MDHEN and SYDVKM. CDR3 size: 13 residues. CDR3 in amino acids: CASSNTGRKTQYF. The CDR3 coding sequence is TGTGCCAGCAGTAATACAGGGAGAAAGACCCAGTACTTC.

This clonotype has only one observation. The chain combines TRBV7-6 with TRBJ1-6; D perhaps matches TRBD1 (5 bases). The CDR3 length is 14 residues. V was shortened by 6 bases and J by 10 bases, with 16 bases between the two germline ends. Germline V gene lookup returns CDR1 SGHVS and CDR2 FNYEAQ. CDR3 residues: CASSFRGYQSPLHF. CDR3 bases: TGTGCCAGCAGTTTTCGGGGGTATCAGTCACCCCTCCACTTT. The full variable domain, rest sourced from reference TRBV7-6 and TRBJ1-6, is GAGVSQSPRYKVTKRGQDVALRCDPISGHVSLYWYRQALGQGPEFLTYFNYEAQQDKSGLPNDRFSAERPEGSISTLTIQRTEQRDSAMYRCASSFRGYQSPLHFGNGTRLTVT.